This T cell receptor beta chain emerged from a study of technical replicates of blood from a few donors. The V gene's germline CDR1 is SGHVS and CDR2 FNYEAQ. V was pared by 4 bases and J by 1 base, with 6 bases of the junction left unmatched. The CDR3 has 16 residues. Measured with immunoSEQ multiplex PCR; TCRdb has only the in-frame clones, and not every one. The table includes approximately 74,000 clones, roughly 98% detected once. This clone was detected only once. The receptor's source is a human donor in good health. V and J are TRBV7-6 and TRBJ1-1, with 10 bases that match TRBD1. The specimen was T cells isolated from PBMCs. CDR3 sequence reads: CASSSGQGDRNTEAFF. The CDR3 DNA reads TGTGCCAGCAGCTCCGGACAGGGGGATCGGAACACTGAAGCTTTCTTT.